This T cell receptor beta chain emerged from a study of cytomegalovirus exposure and HLA in healthy donors. Study observations and caveats: Rare sequences made up most TCRs, while some public TCRs were found in many donors.

PCR involved 60 Vbeta and 13 Jbeta primers. In the study's own analysis: In a later analysis, approximately 80 million unique TCR beta chains included roughly 11 million shared by two or more donors. Assay: immunoSEQ multiplex PCR; the TCRdb copy retains only in-frame clones and omits some. That table is the source of V, J and clone size, and D and trimming were worked out from the DNA. This sample has 100,000 to 150,000 clones; 70% to 80% occur once, and the top ten carry 1.5%. In this sample, this clone turned up once. Antigen specificity is unknown. Healthy bone marrow donors made up the donors. The sequencing sample was made of PBMCs. The sequence came from a female donor in good health and CMV-seronegative.

The DNA of the CDR3 is TGTGCCAGCAGTTTACGACAGGGGACCGGGCGCGATACGCAGTATTTT. Translating it yields CASSLRQGTGRDTQYF. The V and J genes are TRBV6-6 and TRBJ2-3; 8 nucleotides agree with TRBD1. Germline V gives CDR1 MNHNY, CDR2 SVGAGI (reference sequence). The V gene end was trimmed by 4 bases and the J gene end by 6 bases; junction bases not matched to a gene: 12. This CDR3 spans 16 amino acids.